This T cell receptor (beta chain) was sequenced for a study of cytotoxic CD8 clonotypes in ibrutinib-treated CLL. Study background: Responses comprised 25 or so partial and 2 complete; at median about 68 months, roughly 14 remained remitted and approximately twelve progressed.

Deep sequencing aimed at 1 in 200,000 to 1 in 1 million T cells' resolution. Repertoires were generated with immunoSEQ multiplex PCR, while TCRdb's copy carries only in-frame clones and drops some. The repertoire includes some 310,000 clones, almost 80% of them detected once, and approximately 7% sits in the top ten. Germline CDR1 reads SGDLS; CDR2 reads YYNGEE. This CDR3 is built from 16 residues. After removal of 3 bases from V and 4 bases from J, the junction contained 10 bases not matched to a gene. Concerning this clone itself: Its target is not known.

Overall study findings and caveats: At the start, clonality exceeded age-matched healthy donors and followed circulating CD8+ T-cell counts. The clonality went up when patients responded to ibrutinib and dropped back toward baseline at progression.

The material sequenced was PBMCs, taken before ibrutinib treatment. The rearrangement joins TRBV9 to TRBJ2-4; 7 nucleotides agree with TRBD2. This TCR came from a human donor with chronic lymphocytic leukemia. The CDR3 bases are TGTGCCAGCAGCGCCGAGCGGGATCGTGCTAAAAACATTCAGTACTTC. Its translation is CASSAERDRAKNIQYF.